This TCR beta chain was identified during a study of blood T cell repertoires in COVID-19. Background on the study: Samples taken during acute and convalescent COVID-19 were collected in the United States, Italy and Spain.

Sequencing used immunoSEQ multiplex PCR; TCRdb keeps in-frame clones, though not all of them. The sample lists 400,000 to 500,000 clones, 88% seen once, with 1.2% to 1.5% in the top ten. The study recruited people aged 18 to 89 years across roughly 25 US areas. V was shortened by 1 base and J by 7 bases, with 7 bases between the two germline ends. Germline V gene sequence: CDR1 SEHNR, CDR2 FQNEAQ (reference sequence). This CDR3 is 12 amino acids long. Material for sequencing was PBMCs or T cells enriched from blood (not recorded which). The rearrangement joins TRBV7-9 to TRBJ1-1; D gene uncertain. The receptor comes from a woman between 18 and 30 years old who had been exposed to COVID-19. The CDR3 reads CASSLGRYEAFF. As DNA, the CDR3 is TGTGCCAGCAGCTTAGGGCGGTATGAAGCTTTCTTT.